This T cell receptor beta chain was sequenced during a study of cytomegalovirus exposure and HLA in healthy donors. Germline assignment: CDR1 LGHNA and CDR2 YNFKEQ. The CDR3 has 16 amino acids. J gave up 1 base and V 1 base, and 6 bases lay outside the gene matches. The PCR employed 60 Vbeta primers together with 13 Jbeta primers. The method was immunoSEQ multiplex PCR; TCRdb's version includes in-frame clones alone and lacks a portion of them. The profile shows some 190,000 clones, 81% of them singletons. V usage is TRBV4-2 and J usage is TRBJ2-5; 7 nucleotides agree with TRBD1. Specimen: PBMCs. This TCR came from a man in his forties in good health and CMV-seropositive. This chain's CDR3 is CASSQGTGFAQETQYF. For the CDR3, the DNA is TGTGCCAGCAGCCAAGGGACAGGCTTCGCCCAAGAGACCCAGTACTTC.